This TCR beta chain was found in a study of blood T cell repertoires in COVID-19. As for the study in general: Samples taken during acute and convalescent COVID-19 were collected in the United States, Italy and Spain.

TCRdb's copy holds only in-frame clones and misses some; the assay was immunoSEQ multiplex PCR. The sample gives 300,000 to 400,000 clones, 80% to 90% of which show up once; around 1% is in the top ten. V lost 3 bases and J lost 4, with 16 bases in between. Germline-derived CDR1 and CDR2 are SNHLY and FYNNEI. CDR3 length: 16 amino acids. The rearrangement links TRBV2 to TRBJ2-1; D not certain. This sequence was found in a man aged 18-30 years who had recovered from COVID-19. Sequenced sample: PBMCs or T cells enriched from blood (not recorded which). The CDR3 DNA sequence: TGTGCCAGCAGTGACCGTCGCAGGTCTGCTTACAATGAGCAGTTCTTC. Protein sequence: CASSDRRRSAYNEQFF. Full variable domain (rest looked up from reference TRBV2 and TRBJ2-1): EPEVTQTPSHQVTQMGQEVILRCVPISNHLYFYWYRQILGQKVEFLVSFYNNEISEKSEIFDDQFSVERPDGSNFTLKIRSTKLEDSAMYFCASSDRRRSAYNEQFFGPGTRLTVL.